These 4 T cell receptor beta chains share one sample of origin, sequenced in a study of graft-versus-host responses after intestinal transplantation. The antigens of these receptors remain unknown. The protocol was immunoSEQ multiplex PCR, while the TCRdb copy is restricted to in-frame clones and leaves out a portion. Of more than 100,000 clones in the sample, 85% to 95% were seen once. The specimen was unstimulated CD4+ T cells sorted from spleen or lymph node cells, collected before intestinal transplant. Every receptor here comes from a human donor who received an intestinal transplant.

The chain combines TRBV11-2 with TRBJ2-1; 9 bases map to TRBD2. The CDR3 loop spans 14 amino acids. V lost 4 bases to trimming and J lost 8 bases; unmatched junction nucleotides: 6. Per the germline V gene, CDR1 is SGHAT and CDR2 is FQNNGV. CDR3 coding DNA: TGTGCCAGCAGCTGGTCTGCGGGAGGGGATGAGCAGTTCTTC. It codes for CASSWSAGGDEQFF.

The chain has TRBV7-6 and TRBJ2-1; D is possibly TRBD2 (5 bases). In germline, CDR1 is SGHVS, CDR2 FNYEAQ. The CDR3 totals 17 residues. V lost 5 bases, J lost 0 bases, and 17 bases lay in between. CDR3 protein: CASSLVLEKGSYNEQFF. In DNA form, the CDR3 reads TGTGCCAGCAGCCTCGTACTAGAGAAAGGCTCCTACAATGAGCAGTTCTTC.

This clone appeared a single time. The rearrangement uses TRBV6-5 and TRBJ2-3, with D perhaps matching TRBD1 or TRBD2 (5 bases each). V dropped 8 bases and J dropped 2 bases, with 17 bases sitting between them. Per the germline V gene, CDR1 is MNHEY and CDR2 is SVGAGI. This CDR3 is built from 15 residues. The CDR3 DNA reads TGTGCCAGCGGCCCCGTCCGGGGCGTCACAGATACGCAGTATTTT. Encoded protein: CASGPVRGVTDTQYF.

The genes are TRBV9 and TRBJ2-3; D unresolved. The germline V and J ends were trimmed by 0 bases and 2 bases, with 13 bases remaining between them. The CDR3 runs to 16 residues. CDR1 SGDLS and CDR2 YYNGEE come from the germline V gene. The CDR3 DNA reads TGTGCCAGCAGCGTAGCGGGTCAGGTTTCCACAGATACGCAGTATTTT. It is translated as CASSVAGQVSTDTQYF.